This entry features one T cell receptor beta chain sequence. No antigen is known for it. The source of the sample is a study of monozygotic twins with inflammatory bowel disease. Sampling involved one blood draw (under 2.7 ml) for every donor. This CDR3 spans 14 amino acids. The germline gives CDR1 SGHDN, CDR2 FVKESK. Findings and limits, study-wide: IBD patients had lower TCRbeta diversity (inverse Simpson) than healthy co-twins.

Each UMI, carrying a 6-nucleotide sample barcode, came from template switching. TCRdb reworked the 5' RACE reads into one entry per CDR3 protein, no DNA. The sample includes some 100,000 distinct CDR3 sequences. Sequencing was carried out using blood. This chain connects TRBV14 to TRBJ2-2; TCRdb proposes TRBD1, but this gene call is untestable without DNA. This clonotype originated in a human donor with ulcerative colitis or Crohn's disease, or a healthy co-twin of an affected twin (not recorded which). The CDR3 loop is CASKGAIRTGELFF.